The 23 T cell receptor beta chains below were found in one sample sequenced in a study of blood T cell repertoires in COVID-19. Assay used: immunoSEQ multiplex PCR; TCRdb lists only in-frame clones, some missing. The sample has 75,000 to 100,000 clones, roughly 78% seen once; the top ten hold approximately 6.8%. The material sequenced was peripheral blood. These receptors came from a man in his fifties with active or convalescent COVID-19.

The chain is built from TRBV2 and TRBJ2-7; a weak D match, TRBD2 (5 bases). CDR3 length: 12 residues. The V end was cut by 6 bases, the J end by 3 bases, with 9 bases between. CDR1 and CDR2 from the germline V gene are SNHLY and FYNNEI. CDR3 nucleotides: TGTGCCAGCAGAGGACTTCACTACGAGCAGTACGTC. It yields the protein CASRGLHYEQYV.

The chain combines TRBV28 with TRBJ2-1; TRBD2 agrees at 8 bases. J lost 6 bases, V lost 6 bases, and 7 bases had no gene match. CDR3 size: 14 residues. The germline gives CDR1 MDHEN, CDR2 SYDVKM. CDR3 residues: CASSYHSGGNEQFF. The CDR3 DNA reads TGTGCCAGCAGCTACCACAGCGGGGGCAATGAGCAGTTCTTC.

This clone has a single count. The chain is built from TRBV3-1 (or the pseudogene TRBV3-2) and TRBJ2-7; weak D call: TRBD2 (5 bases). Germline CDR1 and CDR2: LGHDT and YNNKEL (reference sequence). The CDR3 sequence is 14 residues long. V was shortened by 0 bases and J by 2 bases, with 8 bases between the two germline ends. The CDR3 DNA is TGTGCCAGCAGCCAAGAACGGGGAGCCTACGAGCAGTACTTC. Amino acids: CASSQERGAYEQYF.

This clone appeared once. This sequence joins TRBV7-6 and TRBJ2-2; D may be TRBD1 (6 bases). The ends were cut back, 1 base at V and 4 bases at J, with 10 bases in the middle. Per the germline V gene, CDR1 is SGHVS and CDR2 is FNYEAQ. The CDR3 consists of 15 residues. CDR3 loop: CASSLGGPPTGELFF. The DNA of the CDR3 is TGTGCCAGCAGCTTAGGGGGGCCACCCACCGGGGAGCTGTTTTTT.

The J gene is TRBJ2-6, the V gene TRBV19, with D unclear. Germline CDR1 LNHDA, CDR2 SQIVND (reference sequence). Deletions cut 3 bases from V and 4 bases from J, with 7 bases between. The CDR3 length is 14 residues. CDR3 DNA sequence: TGTGCCAGTAGTATGATGGCCGGGGCCAACGTCCTGACTTTC. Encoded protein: CASSMMAGANVLTF.

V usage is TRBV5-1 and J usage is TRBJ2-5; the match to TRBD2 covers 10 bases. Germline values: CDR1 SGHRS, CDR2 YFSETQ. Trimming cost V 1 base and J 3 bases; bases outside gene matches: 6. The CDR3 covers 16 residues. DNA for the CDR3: TGCGCCAGCAGCTTGTACCTAGCGGGGGCTGAAGAGACCCAGTACTTC. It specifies CASSLYLAGAEETQYF.

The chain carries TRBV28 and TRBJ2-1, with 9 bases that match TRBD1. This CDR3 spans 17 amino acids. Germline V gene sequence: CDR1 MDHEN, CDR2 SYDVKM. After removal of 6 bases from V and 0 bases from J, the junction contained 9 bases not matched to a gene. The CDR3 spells CASRGTGPSSSYNEQFF. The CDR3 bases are TGTGCCAGCAGGGGGACAGGGCCCTCGAGCTCCTACAATGAGCAGTTCTTC. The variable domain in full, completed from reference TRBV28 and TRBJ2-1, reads DVKVTQSSRYLVKRTGEKVFLECVQDMDHENMFWYRQDPGLGLRLIYFSYDVKMKEKGDIPEGYSVSREKKERFSLILESASTNQTSMYLCASRGTGPSSSYNEQFFGPGTRLTVL.

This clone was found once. The CDR3 DNA reads as TGTGCCAGCAGTTATTCCGGCTCCGGGACAGGGACATTAACTGGGGCCAACGTCCTGACTTTC. This sequence encodes CASSYSGSGTGTLTGANVLTF. The chain recombines TRBV6-2 or TRBV6-3 with TRBJ2-6, with 9 bases that match TRBD1. Germline V CDR1 and CDR2: MNHEY, SVGEGT. V lost 3 bases, J lost 2 bases, and 17 bases stayed unmatched. This CDR3 has 21 residues.

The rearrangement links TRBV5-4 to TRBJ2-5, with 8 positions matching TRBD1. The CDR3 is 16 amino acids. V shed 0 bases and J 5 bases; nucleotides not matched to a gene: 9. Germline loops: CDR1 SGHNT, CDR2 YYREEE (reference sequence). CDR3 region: CASSLALTGDLETQYF. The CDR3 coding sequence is TGTGCCAGCAGCTTGGCCCTGACAGGGGATTTGGAGACCCAGTACTTC.

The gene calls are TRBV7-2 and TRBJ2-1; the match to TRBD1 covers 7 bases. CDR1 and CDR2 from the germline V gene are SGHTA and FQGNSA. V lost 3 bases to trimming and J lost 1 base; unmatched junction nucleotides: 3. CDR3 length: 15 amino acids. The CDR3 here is CASSFPGQSYNEQFF. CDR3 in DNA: TGTGCCAGCAGCTTTCCGGGACAGTCCTACAATGAGCAGTTCTTC. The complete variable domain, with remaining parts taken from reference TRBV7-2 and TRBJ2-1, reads GAGVSQSPSNKVTEKGKDVELRCDPISGHTALYWYRQSLGQGLEFLIYFQGNSAPDKSGLPSDRFSAERTGGSVSTLTIQRTQQEDSAVYLCASSFPGQSYNEQFFGPGTRLTVL.

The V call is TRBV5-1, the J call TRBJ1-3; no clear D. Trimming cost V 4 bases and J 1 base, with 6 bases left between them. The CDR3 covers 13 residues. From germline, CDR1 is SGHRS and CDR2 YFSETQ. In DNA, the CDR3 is TGCGCCAGCAGCACCGAGTCTGGAAACACCATATATTTT. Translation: CASSTESGNTIYF.

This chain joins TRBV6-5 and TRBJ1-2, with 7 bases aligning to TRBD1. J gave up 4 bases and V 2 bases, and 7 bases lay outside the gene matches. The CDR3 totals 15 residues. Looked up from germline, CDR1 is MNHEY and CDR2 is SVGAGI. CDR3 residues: CASSYLDRDGYGYTF. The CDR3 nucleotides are TGTGCCAGCAGTTACCTTGACAGGGACGGCTATGGCTACACCTTC.

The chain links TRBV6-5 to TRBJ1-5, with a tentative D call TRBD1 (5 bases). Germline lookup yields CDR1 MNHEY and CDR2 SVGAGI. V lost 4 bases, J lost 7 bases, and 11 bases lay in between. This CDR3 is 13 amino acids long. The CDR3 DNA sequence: TGTGCCAGCAGTTTAGGGAGGGGCCAGCCCCAGCATTTT. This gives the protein CASSLGRGQPQHF.

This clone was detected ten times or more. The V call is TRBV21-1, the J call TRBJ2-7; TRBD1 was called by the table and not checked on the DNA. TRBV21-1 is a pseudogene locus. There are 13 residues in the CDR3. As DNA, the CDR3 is TGTGCCAGCAAGTTGACAGATTTGGGGGAGCAGTACGTC. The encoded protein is CASKLTDLGEQYV.

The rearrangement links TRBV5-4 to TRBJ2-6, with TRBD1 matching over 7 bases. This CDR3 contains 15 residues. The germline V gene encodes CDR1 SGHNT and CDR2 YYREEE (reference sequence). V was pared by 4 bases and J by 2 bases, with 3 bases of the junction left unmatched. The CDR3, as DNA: TGTGCCAGCAGCACCGGACAGGCTGGGGCCAACGTCCTGACTTTC. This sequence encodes CASSTGQAGANVLTF.

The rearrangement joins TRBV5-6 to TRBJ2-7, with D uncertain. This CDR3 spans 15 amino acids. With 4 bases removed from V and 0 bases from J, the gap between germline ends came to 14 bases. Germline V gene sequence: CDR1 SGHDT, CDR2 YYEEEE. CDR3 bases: TGTGCCAGCAGCCCCGGTAGTCCCACCTCCTACGAGCAGTACTTC. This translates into CASSPGSPTSYEQYF.

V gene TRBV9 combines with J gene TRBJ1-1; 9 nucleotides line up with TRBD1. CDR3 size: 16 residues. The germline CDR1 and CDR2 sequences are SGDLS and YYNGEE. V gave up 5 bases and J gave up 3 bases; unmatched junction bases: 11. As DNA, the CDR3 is TGTGCCAGCAGTACCGGGACAGGGCGCGGTGACACTGAAGCTTTCTTT. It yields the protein CASSTGTGRGDTEAFF.

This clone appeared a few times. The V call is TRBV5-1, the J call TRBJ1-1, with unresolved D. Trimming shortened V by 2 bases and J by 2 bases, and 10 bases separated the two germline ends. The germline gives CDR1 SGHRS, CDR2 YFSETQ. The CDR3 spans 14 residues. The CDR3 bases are TGCGCCAGCAGCTTTGACACCCTTAACACTGAAGCTTTCTTT. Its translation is CASSFDTLNTEAFF.

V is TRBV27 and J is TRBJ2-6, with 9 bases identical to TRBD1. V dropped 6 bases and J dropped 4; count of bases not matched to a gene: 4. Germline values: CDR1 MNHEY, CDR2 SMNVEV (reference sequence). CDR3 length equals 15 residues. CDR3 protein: CASRGQGGGANVLTF. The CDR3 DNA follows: TGTGCCAGCAGGGGACAGGGCGGCGGGGCCAACGTCCTGACTTTC.

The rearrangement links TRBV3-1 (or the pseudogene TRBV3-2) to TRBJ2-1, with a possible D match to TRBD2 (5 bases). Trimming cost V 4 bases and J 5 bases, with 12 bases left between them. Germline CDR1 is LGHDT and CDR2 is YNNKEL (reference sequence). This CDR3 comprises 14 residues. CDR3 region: CASSLKRLNNEQFF. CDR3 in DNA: TGTGCCAGCAGCCTTAAGCGGCTTAACAATGAGCAGTTCTTC.

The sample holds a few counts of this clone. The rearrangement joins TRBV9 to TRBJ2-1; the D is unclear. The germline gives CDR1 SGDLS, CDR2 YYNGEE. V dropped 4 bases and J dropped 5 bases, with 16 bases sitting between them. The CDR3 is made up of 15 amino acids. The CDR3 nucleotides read TGTGCCAGCAGCTCGACGGTGGGCCATAACAATGAGCAGTTCTTC. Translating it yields CASSSTVGHNNEQFF.

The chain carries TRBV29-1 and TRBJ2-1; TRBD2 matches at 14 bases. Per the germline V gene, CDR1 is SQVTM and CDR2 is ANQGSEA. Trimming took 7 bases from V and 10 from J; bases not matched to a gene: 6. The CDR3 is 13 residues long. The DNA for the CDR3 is TGCAGCGCCGAGGGACTAGCGGGGGAAGAGCAGTTCTTC. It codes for CSAEGLAGEEQFF.

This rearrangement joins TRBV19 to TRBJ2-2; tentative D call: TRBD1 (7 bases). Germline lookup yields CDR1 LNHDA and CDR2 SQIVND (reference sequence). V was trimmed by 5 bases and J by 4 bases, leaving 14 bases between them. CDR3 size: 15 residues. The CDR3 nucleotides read TGTGCCAGTAGTTTCAGGGGGGTAGGCACCGGGGAGCTGTTTTTT. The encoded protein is CASSFRGVGTGELFF.